This section outlines one T cell receptor (beta chain) sequence together with its context. What it binds is unknown. TCRdb reanalysed the reads using MiXCR and keeps one entry per CDR3 protein. The sample records roughly 310,000 distinct CDR3 sequences, 25% to 30% being singletons. This entry belongs to a study of T cell repertoires in cytomegalovirus infection. Background on the study: Recently described HLA-C-restricted plus well-studied HLA-B-restricted CMV epitopes were used. Public TCR beta signatures marked donors with CMV infection and the matching HLA. General study results and limits: Cumulative frequency of public TCR beta families picked out carriers of CMV plus the relevant HLA. Across the ex vivo response, the dominant clonotypes were HLA-C-restricted CMV-specific TCR beta clonotypes.

Trimming removed 4 bases from V and 8 bases from J; junction bases left unmatched: 5. There are 13 residues in the CDR3. Germline V gives CDR1 SGHNT, CDR2 YYREEE (reference sequence). The chain couples TRBV5-4 to TRBJ1-4; 7 bases match TRBD1. Sequencing was performed on cultured PBMCs, taken from culture after CMV antigen stimulation. The sequence was obtained from a human donor in good health (CMV status not recorded). Some clones in this sample may be carry-over from other donors' samples. CDR3: CASSDRVAEKLFF. CDR3 nucleotide sequence: TGTGCCAGCAGCGACAGGGTCGCCGAAAAACTGTTTTTT.